The clone carrying this TCR beta chain was seen a handful of times. Its antigen remains unidentified. The sample originates from a study of T cell repertoires in aging, cancer and after chemotherapy. About the study: Donor ages fell into six groups from 30 or younger up to 70 or older. Study observations and caveats: Age-matched healthy donors had significantly more diverse, less clonal blood TCR repertoires than untreated cancer patients. In each cancer cohort, median generation probability increased across chemotherapy, suggesting thymic output rebounded. Loss of evenness, beyond lost richness, contributed to age-related TCR diversity decline in cancer patients.

The template was genomic DNA from peripheral blood, not RNA. V lost 1 base and J lost 4, with 10 bases in between. The CDR3 is 13 amino acids. The germline gives CDR1 DFQATT, CDR2 SNEGSKA (reference sequence). Rearranged V-D-J TRB sequences were amplified with a mixed TRB-A/B primer pool. TCRdb independently ran MiXCR on the multiplex PCR reads; one entry per CDR3 protein. The sample has fewer than 4,500 distinct CDR3 sequences, around 44% seen once. Sequencing was done on a sample of blood. The chain employs TRBV20-1 and TRBJ1-1; D unclear. The receptor comes from a human donor with a solid tumor. For the CDR3, the DNA is TGCAGTGCTAGAGTCCCAGGCTCCACTGAAGCTTTCTTT. As protein: CSARVPGSTEAFF.